Ten or more counts support the clone carrying this T cell receptor beta chain. The antigen remains undetermined. Template switching, a step in the protocol, added a universal primer site, and cDNA carried unique molecular identifiers. TCRdb re-called the 5' RACE reads through MiXCR, storing one row per CDR3 protein. The sample lists 200,000 to 250,000 distinct CDR3 sequences; roughly 7.5% were seen once. This CDR3 is 15 amino acids long. Trimming pared 4 bases from V and 5 bases from J, leaving 14 bases between. CDR1 is SGHTA and CDR2 is FQGNSA in the germline V gene. The record originates from a study of identical twins. Whole-study findings and limits: Compared with models, monozygotic twins showed more out-of-frame TCR alpha sharing. Twins' surplus sharing was weaker for beta out-of-frame sequences. A partial confounding effect on zero-insertion analyses could come from invariant MAIT and iNKT cells.

In addition, the sample was reused for a study of yellow fever vaccine responses in identical twins.

The receptor comes from a woman between 18 and 29 years old in good health. Sequenced material: memory (CD45RO+) T cells sorted from blood. V is TRBV7-2 and J is TRBJ2-2, with a possible D match to TRBD2 (6 bases). CDR3 DNA: TGTGCCAGCAGCTCCGGACTAACAATAACCGGGGAGCTGTTTTTT. The encoded protein is CASSSGLTITGELFF.